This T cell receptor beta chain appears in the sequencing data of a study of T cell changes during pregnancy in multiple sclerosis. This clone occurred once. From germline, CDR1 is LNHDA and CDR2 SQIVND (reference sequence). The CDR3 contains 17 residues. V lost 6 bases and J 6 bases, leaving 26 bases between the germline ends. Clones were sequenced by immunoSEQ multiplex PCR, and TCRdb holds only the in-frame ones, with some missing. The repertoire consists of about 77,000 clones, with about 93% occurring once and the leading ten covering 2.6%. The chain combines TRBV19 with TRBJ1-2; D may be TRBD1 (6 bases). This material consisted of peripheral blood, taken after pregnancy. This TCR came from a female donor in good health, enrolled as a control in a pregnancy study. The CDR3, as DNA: TGTGCCAGTAGCAACTCACCCTCCCTGCGGGGGCGGGATGGCTACACCTTC. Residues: CASSNSPSLRGRDGYTF.